This section outlines one T cell receptor (beta chain) sequence together with its context. This entry is derived from a study of OX40 agonist ivuxolimab in advanced cancers. At the level of the study: Clinicians treated patients with ivuxolimab, an agonistic anti-OX40 (CD134) antibody.

The CDR3 is 14 residues long. CDR1 and CDR2 (germline): SSHAT, FNYEAQ (reference sequence). V trimming: 5 bases; J trimming: 9 bases; junction bases outside the gene matches: 9. Profiling relied on immunoSEQ multiplex PCR, and the TCRdb table lists in-frame clones only, not all of them. The sample includes about 86,000 clones, roughly nine tenths of them seen just once. The sequenced sample was CD4+ or CD8+ T cells sorted from blood, obtained in a trial of the OX40 agonist ivuxolimab. V usage is TRBV7-7 and J usage is TRBJ2-1; 8 bases are shared with TRBD2. The sequence derives from an adult with an advanced solid tumor such as melanoma, head and neck, liver or kidney cancer. Here the CDR3 DNA reads TGTGCCAGCAGCCCCGCGGGGGCGGGGGGTGAGCAGTTCTTC. Its protein is CASSPAGAGGEQFF.